This record looks at one TCR beta chain sequence and its context. The data were obtained in a study of T cells in Graves' hyperthyroidism and ophthalmopathy. TCR beta CDR3 sequences were amplified from RNA transcripts. The HTBI primer set drove a first-round RT-PCR of the TCR CDR3. TCRdb fed the multiplex PCR reads into MiXCR, producing one record per CDR3 protein. The sample lists hundreds of thousands of distinct CDR3 sequences, around 21% occurring once. J lost 10 bases, V lost 5 bases, and 8 bases had no gene match. Germline V CDR1 and CDR2: MNHEY, SVGEGT. The CDR3 is 14 amino acids. This sequence was found in a man aged 30-40 years with Graves' ophthalmopathy. This chain uses TRBV6-2 or TRBV6-3 with TRBJ1-5; 10 bases are a match to TRBD1. Sequencing was carried out using blood. The CDR3 loop reads CASSLRDRGFPQHF. The CDR3 DNA follows: TGTGCCAGCAGTCTCAGGGACAGGGGTTTTCCCCAGCATTTT.